The subject of this entry is one TCR beta chain. No antigen is known for it. CDR1 SGHTA and CDR2 FQGNSA come from the germline V gene. The CDR3 spans 16 residues. V lost 6 bases to trimming and J lost 0 bases; unmatched junction nucleotides: 10. The sample is drawn from a study of vaccination and CD4 T cells after COVID-19. The treatment here: roughly 11-day PBMC culture with coronavirus spike peptide pools or control peptides (ViraFEST assay). At the Johns Hopkins FTIC core, DNA taken from cultured CD4+ T cells was sequenced by way of the Oncomine TCR Beta short-read assay. TCRdb re-called the PCR reads through MiXCR, storing one row per CDR3 protein. The data hold around 13,000 distinct CDR3 sequences, with roughly 48% observed a single time.

The chain has TRBV7-2 and TRBJ2-7; TRBD1 matches 8 bases. The sequenced material came from CD4+ T cells from blood, cultured in vitro. This receptor was identified in a human donor who had recovered from COVID-19. The CDR3 region has the DNA TGTGCCAGCAGAAAAACAGGGGGTTCTAGCTCCTACGAGCAGTACTTC. Translation gives CASRKTGGSSSYEQYF.